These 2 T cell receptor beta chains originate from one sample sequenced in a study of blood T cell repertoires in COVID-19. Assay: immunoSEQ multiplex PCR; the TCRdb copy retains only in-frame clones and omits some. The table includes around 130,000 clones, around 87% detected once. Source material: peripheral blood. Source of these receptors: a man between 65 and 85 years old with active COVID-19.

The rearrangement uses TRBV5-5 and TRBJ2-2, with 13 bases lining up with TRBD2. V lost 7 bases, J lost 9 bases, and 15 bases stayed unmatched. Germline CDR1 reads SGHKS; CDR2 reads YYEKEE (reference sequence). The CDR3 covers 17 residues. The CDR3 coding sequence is TGTGCCAGCGGGCCCCGGACTAGCGGGAGTGCCCCCAGGGAGCTGTTTTTT. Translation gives CASGPRTSGSAPRELFF. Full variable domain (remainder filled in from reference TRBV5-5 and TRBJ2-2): DAGVTQSPTHLIKTRGQQVTLRCSPISGHKSVSWYQQVLGQGPQFIFQYYEKEERGRGNFPDRFSARQFPNYSSELNVNALLLGDSALYLCASGPRTSGSAPRELFFGEGSRLTVL.

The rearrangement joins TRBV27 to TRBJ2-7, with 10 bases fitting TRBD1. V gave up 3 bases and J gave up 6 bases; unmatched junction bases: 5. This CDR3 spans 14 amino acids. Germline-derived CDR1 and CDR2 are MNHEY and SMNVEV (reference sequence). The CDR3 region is CASSLTGGTGEQYF. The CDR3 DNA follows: TGTGCCAGCAGTTTGACAGGGGGCACGGGCGAGCAGTACTTC.